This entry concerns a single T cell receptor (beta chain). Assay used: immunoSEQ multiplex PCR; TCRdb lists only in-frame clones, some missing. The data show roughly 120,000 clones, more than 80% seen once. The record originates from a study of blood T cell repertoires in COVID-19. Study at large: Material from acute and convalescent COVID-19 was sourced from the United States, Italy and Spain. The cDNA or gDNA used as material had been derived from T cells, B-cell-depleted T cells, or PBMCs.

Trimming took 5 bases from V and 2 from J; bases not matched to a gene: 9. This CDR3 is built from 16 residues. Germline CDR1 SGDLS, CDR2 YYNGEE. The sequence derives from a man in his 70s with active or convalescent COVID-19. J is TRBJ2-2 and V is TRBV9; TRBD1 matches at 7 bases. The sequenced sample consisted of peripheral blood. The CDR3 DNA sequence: TGTGCCAGCAGGATTTCAGGGGGAGAAAACACCGGGGAGCTGTTTTTT. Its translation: CASRISGGENTGELFF.